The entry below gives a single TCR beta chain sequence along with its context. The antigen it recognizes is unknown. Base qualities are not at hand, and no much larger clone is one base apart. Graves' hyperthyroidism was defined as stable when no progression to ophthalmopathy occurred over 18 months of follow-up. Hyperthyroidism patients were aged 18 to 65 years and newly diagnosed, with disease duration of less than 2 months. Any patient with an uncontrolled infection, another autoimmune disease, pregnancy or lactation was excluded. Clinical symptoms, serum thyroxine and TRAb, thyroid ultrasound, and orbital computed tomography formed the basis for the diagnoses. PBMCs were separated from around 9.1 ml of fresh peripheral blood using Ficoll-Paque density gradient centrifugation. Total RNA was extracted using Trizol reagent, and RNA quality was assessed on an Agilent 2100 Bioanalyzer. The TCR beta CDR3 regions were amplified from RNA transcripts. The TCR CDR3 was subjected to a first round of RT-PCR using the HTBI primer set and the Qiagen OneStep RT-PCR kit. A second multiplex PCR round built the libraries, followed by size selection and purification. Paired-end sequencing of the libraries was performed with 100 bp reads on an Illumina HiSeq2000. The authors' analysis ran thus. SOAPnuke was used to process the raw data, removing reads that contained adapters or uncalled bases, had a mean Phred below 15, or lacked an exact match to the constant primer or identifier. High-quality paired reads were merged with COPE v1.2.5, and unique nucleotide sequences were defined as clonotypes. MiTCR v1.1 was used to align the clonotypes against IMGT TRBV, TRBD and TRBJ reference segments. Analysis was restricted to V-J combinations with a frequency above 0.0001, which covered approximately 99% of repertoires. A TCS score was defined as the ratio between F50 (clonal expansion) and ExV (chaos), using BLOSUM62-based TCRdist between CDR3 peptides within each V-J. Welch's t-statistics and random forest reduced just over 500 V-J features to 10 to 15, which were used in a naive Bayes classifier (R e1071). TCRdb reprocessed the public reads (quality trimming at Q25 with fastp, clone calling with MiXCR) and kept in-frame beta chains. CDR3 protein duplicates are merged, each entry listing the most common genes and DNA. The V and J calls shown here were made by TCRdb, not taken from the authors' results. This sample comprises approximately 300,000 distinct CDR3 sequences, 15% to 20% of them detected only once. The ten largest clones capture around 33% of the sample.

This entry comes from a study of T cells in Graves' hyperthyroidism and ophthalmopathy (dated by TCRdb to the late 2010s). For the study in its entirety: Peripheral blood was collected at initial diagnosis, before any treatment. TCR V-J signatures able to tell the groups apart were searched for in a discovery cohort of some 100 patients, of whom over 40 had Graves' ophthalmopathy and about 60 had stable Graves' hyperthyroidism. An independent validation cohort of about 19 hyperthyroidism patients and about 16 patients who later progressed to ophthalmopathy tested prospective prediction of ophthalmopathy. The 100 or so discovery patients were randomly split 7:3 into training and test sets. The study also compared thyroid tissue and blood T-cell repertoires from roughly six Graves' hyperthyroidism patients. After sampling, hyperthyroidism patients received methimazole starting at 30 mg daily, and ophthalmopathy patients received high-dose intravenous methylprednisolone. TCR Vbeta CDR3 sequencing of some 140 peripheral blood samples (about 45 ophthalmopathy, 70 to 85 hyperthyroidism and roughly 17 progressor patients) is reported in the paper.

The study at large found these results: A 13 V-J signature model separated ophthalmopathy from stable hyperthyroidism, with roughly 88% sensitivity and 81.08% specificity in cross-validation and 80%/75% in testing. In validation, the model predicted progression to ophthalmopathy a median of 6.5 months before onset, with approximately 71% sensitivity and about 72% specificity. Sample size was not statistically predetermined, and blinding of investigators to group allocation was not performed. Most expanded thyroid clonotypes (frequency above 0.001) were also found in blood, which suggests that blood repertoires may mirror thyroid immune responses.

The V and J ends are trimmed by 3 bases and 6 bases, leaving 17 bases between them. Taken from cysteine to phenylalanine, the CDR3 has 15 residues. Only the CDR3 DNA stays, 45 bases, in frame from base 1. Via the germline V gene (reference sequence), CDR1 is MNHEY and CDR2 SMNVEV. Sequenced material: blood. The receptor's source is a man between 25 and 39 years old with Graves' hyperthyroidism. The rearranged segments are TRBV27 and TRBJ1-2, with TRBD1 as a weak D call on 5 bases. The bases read TGTGCCAGCAGTTTTTACGCAGGGAACCCCCATGGCTACACCTTC. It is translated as CASSFYAGNPHGYTF.